The TCR beta chain described here comes from a study of glioma-infiltrating T cells after dendritic cell vaccination. Study-level information: Dendritic cell vaccination trial patients had either newly diagnosed or recurrent glioblastoma. Monocyte-derived dendritic cells, cultured 6 to 7 days with IL-4 and GM-CSF, were pulsed with autologous tumor lysate.

Selection required adequate fresh-frozen tumor tissue plus more than two years' survival data. TCRB CDR3 was amplified from 2 ug genomic DNA or less. Profiling relied on immunoSEQ multiplex PCR, and the TCRdb table lists in-frame clones only, not all of them. The sample carries around 72,000 clones, 80% to 85% recorded once. The CDR3 has 13 amino acids. From germline, CDR1 is SQVTM and CDR2 ANQGSEA. Trimming took 2 bases from V and 7 from J; bases not matched to a gene: 6. The sequenced sample was blood, obtained before dendritic cell vaccination. The receptor was isolated from a human donor with glioblastoma. The rearrangement links TRBV29-1 to TRBJ1-2; TRBD1 matches 8 bases. This chain's CDR3 is CSVEFQGAGGYTF. For the CDR3, the DNA is TGCAGCGTTGAATTTCAGGGGGCGGGTGGCTACACCTTC.